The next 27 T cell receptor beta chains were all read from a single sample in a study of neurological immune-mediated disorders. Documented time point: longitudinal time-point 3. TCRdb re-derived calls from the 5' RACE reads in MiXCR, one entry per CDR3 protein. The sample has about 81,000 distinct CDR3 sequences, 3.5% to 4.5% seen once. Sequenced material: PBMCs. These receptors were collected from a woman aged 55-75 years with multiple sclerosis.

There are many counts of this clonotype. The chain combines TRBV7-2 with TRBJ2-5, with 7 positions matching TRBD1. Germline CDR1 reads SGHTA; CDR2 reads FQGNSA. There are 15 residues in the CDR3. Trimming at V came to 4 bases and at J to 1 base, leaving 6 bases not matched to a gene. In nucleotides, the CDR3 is TGTGCCAGCAGCTCATCCGGGACAGCCCAAGAGACCCAGTACTTC. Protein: CASSSSGTAQETQYF.

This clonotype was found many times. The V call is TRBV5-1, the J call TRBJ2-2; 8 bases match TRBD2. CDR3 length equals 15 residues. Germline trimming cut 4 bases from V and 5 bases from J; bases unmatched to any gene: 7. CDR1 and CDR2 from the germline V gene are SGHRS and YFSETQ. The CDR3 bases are TGCGCCAGCAGCCTATTTTCGGGAGGGACCGGGGAGCTGTTTTTT. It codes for CASSLFSGGTGELFF.

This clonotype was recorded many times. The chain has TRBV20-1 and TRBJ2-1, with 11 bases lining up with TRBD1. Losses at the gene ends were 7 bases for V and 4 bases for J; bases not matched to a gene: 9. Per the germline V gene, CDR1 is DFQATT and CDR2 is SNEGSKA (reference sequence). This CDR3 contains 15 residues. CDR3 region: CSVPGQGASYNEQFF. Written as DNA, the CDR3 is TGCAGTGTTCCAGGACAGGGGGCATCATACAATGAGCAGTTCTTC.

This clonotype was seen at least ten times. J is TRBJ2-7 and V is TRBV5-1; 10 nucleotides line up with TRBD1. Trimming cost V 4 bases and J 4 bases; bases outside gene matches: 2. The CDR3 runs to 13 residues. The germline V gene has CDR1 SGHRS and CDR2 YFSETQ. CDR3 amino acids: CASSEDRGYEQYF. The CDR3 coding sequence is TGCGCCAGCAGCGAGGACAGGGGGTACGAGCAGTACTTC.

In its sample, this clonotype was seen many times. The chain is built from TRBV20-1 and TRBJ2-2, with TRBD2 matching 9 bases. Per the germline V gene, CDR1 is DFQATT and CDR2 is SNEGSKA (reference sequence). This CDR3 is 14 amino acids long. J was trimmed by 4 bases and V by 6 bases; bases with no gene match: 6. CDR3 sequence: CSALNSGGTGELFF. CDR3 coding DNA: TGCAGTGCCCTGAATAGCGGGGGCACCGGGGAGCTGTTTTTT.

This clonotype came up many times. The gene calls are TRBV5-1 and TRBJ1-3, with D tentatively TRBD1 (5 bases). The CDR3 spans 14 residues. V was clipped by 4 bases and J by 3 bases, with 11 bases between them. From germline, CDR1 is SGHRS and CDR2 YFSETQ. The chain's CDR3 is CASSAEGFGNTIYF. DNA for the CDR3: TGCGCCAGCAGCGCCGAGGGGTTTGGAAACACCATATATTTT.

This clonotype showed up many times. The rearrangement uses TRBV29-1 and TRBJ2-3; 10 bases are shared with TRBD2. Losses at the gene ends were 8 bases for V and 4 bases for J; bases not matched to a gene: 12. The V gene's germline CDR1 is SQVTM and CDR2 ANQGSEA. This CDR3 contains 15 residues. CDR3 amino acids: CSSRPGTSGADTQYF. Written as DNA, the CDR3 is TGCAGCTCCCGGCCGGGTACTAGCGGGGCAGATACGCAGTATTTT.

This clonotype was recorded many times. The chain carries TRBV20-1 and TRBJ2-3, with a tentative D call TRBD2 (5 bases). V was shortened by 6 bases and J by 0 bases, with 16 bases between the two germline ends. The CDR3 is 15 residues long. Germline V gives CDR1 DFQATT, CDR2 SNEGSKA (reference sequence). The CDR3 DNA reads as TGCAGTGCACCGGAGAGGGCGAGAAGCACAGATACGCAGTATTTT. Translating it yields CSAPERARSTDTQYF.

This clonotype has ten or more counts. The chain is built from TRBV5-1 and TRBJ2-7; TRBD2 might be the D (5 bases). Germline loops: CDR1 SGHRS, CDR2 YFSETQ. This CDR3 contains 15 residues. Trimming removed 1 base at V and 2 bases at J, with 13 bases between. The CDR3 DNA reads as TGCGCCAGCAGCTTGTTTAGCGCACCTGCCTACGAGCAGTACTTC. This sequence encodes CASSLFSAPAYEQYF. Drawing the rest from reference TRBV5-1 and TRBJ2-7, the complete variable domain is KAGVTQTPRYLIKTRGQQVTLSCSPISGHRSVSWYQQTPGQGLQFLFEYFSETQRNKGNFPGRFSGRQFSNSRSEMNVSTLELGDSALYLCASSLFSAPAYEQYFGPGTRLTVT.

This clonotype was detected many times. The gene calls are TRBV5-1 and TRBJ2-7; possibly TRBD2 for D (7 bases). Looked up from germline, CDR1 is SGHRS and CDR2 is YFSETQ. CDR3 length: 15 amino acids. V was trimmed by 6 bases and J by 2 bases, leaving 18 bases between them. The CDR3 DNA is TGCGCCAGCAAAGGTGAGGGGGGGATCACCTACGAGCAGTACTTC. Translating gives CASKGEGGITYEQYF.

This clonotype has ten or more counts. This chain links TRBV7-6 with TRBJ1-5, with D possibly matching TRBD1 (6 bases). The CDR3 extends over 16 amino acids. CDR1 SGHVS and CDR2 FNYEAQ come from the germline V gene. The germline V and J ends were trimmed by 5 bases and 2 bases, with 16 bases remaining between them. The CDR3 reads CASSPLGGARNQPQHF. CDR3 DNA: TGTGCCAGCAGCCCCCTGGGGGGGGCTCGCAATCAGCCCCAGCATTTT. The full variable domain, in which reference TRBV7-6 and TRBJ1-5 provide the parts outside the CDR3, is GAGVSQSPRYKVTKRGQDVALRCDPISGHVSLYWYRQALGQGPEFLTYFNYEAQQDKSGLPNDRFSAERPEGSISTLTIQRTEQRDSAMYRCASSPLGGARNQPQHFGDGTRLSIL.

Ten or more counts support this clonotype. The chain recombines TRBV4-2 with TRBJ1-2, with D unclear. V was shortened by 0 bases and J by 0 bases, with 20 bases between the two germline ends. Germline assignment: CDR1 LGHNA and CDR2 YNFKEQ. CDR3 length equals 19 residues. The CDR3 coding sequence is TGTGCCAGCAGCCAAGATAGACTCGGGCAAGGTAAAGCTAACTATGGCTACACCTTC. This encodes CASSQDRLGQGKANYGYTF.

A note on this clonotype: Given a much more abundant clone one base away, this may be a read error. In nucleotides, the CDR3 is TGTGCCAGCAGGAGGGTGAATGAGCAGTTCTTC. Residues: CASRRVNEQFF. The chain couples TRBV2 to TRBJ2-1, with TRBD2 as a possible D gene (5 bases). Germline V gives CDR1 SNHLY, CDR2 FYNNEI. Trimming took off 6 bases at V and 7 bases at J, with 7 bases between the two ends. CDR3 length: 11 amino acids. Variable domain in full (rest from reference TRBV2 and TRBJ2-1): EPEVTQTPSHQVTQMGQEVILRCVPISNHLYFYWYRQILGQKVEFLVSFYNNEISEKSEIFDDQFSVERPDGSNFTLKIRSTKLEDSAMYFCASRRVNEQFFGPGTRLTVL.

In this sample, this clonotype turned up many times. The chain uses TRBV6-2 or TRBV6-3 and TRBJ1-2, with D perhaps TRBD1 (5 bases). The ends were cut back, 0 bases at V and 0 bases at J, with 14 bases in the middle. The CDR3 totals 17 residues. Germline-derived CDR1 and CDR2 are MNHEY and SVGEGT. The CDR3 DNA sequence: TGTGCCAGCAGTTACTCCAGTGCGGGGCAGACTAACTATGGCTACACCTTC. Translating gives CASSYSSAGQTNYGYTF.

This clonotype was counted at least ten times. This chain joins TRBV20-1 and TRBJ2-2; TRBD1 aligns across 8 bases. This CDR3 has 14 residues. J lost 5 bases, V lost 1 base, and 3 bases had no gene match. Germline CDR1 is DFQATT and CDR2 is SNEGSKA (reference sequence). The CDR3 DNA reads TGCAGTGCTAGAGGTCAGGGGGCGACCGGGGAGCTGTTTTTT. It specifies CSARGQGATGELFF.

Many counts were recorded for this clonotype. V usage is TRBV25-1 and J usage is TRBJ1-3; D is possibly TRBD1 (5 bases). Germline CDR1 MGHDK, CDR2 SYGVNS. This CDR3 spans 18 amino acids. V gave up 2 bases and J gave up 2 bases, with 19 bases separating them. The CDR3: CASSEPSWGSVPGNTIYF. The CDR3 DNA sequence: TGTGCCAGCAGTGAACCTTCTTGGGGGTCGGTTCCTGGAAACACCATATATTTT.

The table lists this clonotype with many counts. CDR3 in DNA: TGTGCCAGCGGACTCGGACAGGGCTCCTACGAGCAGTACTTC. This codes for CASGLGQGSYEQYF. This chain uses TRBV28 with TRBJ2-7; 8 nucleotides agree with TRBD1. Germline V CDR1 and CDR2: MDHEN, SYDVKM. The CDR3 runs to 14 residues. V lost 8 bases to trimming and J lost 0 bases; unmatched junction nucleotides: 6.

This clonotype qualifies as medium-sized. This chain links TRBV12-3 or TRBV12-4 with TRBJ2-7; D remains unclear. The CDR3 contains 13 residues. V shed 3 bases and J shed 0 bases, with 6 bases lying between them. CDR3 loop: CASSLTPSYEQYF. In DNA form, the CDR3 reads TGTGCCAGCAGTTTGACACCCTCCTACGAGCAGTACTTC.

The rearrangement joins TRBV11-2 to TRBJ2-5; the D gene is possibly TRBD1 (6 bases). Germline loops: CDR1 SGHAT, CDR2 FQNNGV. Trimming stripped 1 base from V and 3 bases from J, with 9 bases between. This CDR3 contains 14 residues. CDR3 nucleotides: TGTGCCAGCAGCTTAGGGGGGCGAAAAGAGACCCAGTACTTC. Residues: CASSLGGRKETQYF.

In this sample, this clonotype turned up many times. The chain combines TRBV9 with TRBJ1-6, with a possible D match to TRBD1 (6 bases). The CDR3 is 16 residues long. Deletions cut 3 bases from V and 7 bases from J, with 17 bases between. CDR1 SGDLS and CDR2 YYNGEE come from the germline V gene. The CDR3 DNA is TGTGCCAGCAGCGGCTCAGGGGCAGTTAGGAATTCACCCCTCCACTTT. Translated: CASSGSGAVRNSPLHF.

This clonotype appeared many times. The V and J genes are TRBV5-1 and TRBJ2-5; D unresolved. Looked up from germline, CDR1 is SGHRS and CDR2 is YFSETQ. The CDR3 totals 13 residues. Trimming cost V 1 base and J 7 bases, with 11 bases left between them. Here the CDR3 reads CASSLSEVGTQYF. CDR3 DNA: TGCGCCAGCAGCTTGTCAGAAGTGGGGACCCAGTACTTC.

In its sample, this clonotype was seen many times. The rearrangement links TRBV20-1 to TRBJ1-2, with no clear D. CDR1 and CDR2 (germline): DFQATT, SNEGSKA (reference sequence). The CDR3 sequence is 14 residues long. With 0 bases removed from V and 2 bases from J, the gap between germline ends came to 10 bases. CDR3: CSARDDSSNYGYTF. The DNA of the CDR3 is TGCAGTGCTAGAGATGACTCCTCGAACTATGGCTACACCTTC.

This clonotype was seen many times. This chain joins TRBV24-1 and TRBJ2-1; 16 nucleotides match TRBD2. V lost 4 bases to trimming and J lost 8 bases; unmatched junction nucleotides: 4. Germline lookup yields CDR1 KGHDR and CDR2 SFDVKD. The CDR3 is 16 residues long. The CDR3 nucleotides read TGTGCCACCAGTGACCAGGGACTAGCGGGGGGGTATGAGCAGTTCTTC. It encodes CATSDQGLAGGYEQFF.

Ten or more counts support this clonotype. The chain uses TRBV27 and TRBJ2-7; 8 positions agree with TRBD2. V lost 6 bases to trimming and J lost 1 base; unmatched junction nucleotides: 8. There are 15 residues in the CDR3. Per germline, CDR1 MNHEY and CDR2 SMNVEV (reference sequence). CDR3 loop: CASSPGGAESYEQYF. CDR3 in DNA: TGTGCCAGCAGCCCCGGGGGGGCCGAATCCTACGAGCAGTACTTC.

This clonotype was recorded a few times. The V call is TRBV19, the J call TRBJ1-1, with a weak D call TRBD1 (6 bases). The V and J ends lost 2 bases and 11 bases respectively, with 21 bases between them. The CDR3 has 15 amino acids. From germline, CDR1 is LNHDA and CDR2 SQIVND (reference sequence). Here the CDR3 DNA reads TGTGCCAGTAGTATAATTGACAGGCGATTGAGGATGGCTTTCTTT. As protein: CASSIIDRRLRMAFF.

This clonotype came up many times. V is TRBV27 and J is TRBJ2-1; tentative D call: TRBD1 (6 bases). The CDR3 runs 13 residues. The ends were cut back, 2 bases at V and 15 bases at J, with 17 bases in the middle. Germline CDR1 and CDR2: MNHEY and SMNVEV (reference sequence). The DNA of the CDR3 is TGTGCCAGCAGTTTAGGTTACAGGGATAAGGGGTTCTTC. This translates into CASSLGYRDKGFF.

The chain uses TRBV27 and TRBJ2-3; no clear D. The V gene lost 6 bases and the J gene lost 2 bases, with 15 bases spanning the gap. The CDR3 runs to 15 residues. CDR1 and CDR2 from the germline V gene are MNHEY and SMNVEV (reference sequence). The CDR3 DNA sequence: TGTGCCAGCAGCCCCGGCGTGACGCTCACAGATACGCAGTATTTT. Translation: CASSPGVTLTDTQYF.